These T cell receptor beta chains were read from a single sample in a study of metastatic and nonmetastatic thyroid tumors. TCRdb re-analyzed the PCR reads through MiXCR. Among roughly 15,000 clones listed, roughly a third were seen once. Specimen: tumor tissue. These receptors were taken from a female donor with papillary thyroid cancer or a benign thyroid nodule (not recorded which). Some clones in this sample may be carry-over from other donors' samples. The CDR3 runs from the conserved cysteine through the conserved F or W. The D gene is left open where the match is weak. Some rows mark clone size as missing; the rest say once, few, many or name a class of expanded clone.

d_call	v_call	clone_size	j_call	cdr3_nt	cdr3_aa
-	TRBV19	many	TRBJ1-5	TGTGCCAGTAGTTCTGCGAAGATACAGGGTTATAGCAACCAGCCCCAGCATTTT	CASSSAKIQGYSNQPQHF
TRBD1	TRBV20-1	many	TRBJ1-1	TGCAGTGCTGCCGACAGGGTTAACACTGAAGCTTTCTTT	CSAADRVNTEAFF
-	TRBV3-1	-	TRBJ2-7	TGTGCCAGCAGCCAAGCAGGAGGGTACGAGCAGTACTTC	CASSQAGGYEQYF
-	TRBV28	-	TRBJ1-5	TGTGCCAGCAGCCGCCCCCAGGTTGCAGGTCAGCCCCAGCATTTT	CASSRPQVAGQPQHF
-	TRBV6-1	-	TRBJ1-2	TGTGCCAGCAGTGAATCCAGGGCTGGACCTTATGGCTACACCTTC	CASSESRAGPYGYTF
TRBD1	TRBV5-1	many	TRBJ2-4	TGCGCCAGCAGCTGGGGGACAGCCTTAGCCAAAAACATTCAGTACTTC	CASSWGTALAKNIQYF
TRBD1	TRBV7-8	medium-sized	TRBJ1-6	TGTGCCAGCAGGGAACAGGGGTCCTATAATTCACCCCTCCACTTT	CASREQGSYNSPLHF
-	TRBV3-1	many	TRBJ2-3	TGTGCCAGCAGCCGCCGAAGGGCTAGCGGCACAGATACGCAGTATTTT	CASSRRRASGTDTQYF
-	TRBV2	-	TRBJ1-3	TGTGCCAGCAGAAGGGGGTCCGGAAACACCATATATTTT	CASRRGSGNTIYF
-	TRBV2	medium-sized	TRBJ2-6	TGTGCCAGCTGGGGCTCTGGGGCCAACGTCCTGACTTTC	CASWGSGANVLTF
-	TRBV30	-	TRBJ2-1	TGTGCCTGGAGCGCGGACAGCCACAATGAGCAGTTCTTC	CAWSADSHNEQFF
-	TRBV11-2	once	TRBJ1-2	TGTGCCAGCAGCTTAGGACAGATAGGTTATGGCTACACCTTC	CASSLGQIGYGYTF
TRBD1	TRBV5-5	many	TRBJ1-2	TGTGCCAGCAGCTTTCTCGGCAGGGGGACCTATGGCTACACCTTC	CASSFLGRGTYGYTF
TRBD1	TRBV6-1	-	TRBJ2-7	TGTGCCAGCAGGCCGGGGACAGGCTACGAGCAGTACTTC	CASRPGTGYEQYF
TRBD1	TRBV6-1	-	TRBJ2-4	TGTGCCAGCAAGGGGGACAGATTAGCCAAAAACATTCAGTACTTC	CASKGDRLAKNIQYF
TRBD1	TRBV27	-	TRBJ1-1	TGTGCCAGCAGTTCCGGACAGGGATGGAACACTGAAGCTTTCTTT	CASSSGQGWNTEAFF
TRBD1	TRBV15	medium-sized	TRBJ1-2	TGTGCCACCAGCAGAGTCAGGGGGGATGGGTATGGCTACACCTTC	CATSRVRGDGYGYTF
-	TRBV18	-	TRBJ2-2	TGTGCCAGCTCACCAAGGGGGAATTCGAACACCGGGGAGCTGTTTTTT	CASSPRGNSNTGELFF
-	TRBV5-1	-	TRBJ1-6	TGCGCCAGCAGCTTGGGGACTGATCATAATTCACCCCTCCACTTT	CASSLGTDHNSPLHF
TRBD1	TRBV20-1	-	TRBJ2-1	TGCAGTGCTAGATTGAACAGGGGGCCCAGCAATGAGCAGTTCTTC	CSARLNRGPSNEQFF
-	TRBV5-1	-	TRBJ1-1	TGCGCCAGCAGCCTCCTATTCGGTGGCACTGAAGCTTTCTTT	CASSLLFGGTEAFF
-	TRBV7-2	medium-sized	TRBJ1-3	TGTGCCAGCAGCTACCAACAGCTTAGCTCTGGAAACACCATATATTTT	CASSYQQLSSGNTIYF
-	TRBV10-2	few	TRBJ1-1	TGCGCCAGCAGTTTGCCACTCGGGGGGAACACTGAAGCTTTCTTT	CASSLPLGGNTEAFF
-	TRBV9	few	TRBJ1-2	TGTGCCAGCAGCCACCTACTAGATGGCTACACCTTC	CASSHLLDGYTF
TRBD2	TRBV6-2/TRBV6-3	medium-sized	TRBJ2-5	TGTGCCAGCAGAACTAGCGGGGGGGCCAGGGAGACCCAGTACTTC	CASRTSGGARETQYF
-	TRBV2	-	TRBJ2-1	TGTGCCAGCAGCCAGACGGGCTCGCAGTTCTTC	CASSQTGSQFF
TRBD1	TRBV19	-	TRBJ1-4	TGTGCCAGTAGTACCCGGGACAGGATCGAGGAAAAACTGTTTTTT	CASSTRDRIEEKLFF
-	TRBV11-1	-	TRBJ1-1	TGTGCCAGCAGCTTAGCGACGGGCCCCGGTGCGCACACTGAAGCTTTCTTT	CASSLATGPGAHTEAFF
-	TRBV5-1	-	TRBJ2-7	TGCGCCAGCAGCTTCCTGACAGGAGACTACGAGCAGTACTTC	CASSFLTGDYEQYF
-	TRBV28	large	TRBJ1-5	TGTGCCAGCAGCCCCCGGGGGGACAATCAGCCCCAGCATTTT	CASSPRGDNQPQHF
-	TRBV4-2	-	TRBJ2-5	TGTGCCAGCAGCCAAGATTTCCTTCTAACAGGGTTGCAGACCCAGTACTTC	CASSQDFLLTGLQTQYF
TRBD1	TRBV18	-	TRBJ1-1	TGTGCCAGCTCACCGGGGACAGATAACACTGAAGCTTTCTTT	CASSPGTDNTEAFF
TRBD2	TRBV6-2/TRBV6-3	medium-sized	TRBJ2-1	TGTGCCAGCAGTTACTTGTCGACTAGCGGGGCCAATGAGCAGTTCTTC	CASSYLSTSGANEQFF
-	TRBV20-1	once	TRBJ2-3	TGCAGTGCTAGAGACGGGGCCCACACAGATACGCAGTATTTT	CSARDGAHTDTQYF
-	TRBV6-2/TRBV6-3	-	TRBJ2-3	TGTGCCAGCAGTTACAAGGGAGAGGCAGATACGCAGTATTTT	CASSYKGEADTQYF
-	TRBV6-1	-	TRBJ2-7	TGTGCCAGCAGAGCCGGGACCACCCCATACGAGCAGTACTTC	CASRAGTTPYEQYF
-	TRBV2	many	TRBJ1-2	TGTGCCAGCATGCTGTATGGCTACACCTTC	CASMLYGYTF
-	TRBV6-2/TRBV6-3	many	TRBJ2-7	TGTGCCAGCATGACCACGGGTGGGGGGAACCTCTACGAGCAGTACTTC	CASMTTGGGNLYEQYF
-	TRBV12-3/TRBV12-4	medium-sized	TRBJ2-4	TGTGCCAGCAGTTTTAGGCAGGGGGGTTCGGGCATTCAGTACTTC	CASSFRQGGSGIQYF
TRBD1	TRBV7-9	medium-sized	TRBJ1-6	TGTGCCAGCAGCTTGACAGGGGGAGTTATAAGGTCACCCCTCCACTTT	CASSLTGGVIRSPLHF
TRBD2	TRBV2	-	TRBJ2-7	TGTGCCAGCAGAACCGGGACTAGCGGGCTTTACGAGCAGTACTTC	CASRTGTSGLYEQYF
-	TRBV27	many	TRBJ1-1	TGTGCCAGCAGACTTCGCCGGAACACTGAAGCTTTCTTT	CASRLRRNTEAFF
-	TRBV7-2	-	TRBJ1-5	TGTGCCAGCAGACGTGGACAGAATATTAATCAGCCCCAGCATTTT	CASRRGQNINQPQHF
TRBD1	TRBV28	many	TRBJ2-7	TGTGCCAGCAGTTCGGAAGGACAGGCTCTCTCCTACGAGCAGTACTTC	CASSSEGQALSYEQYF
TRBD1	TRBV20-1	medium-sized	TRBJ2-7	TGCAGTGCTAGTAGTTCGACAGGGGGTACCGGCGAGCAGTACTTC	CSASSSTGGTGEQYF
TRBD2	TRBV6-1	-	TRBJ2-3	TGTGCCAGCAGTGAATCAGTTGGGACTAGCGGGAGTACGCAGTATTTT	CASSESVGTSGSTQYF
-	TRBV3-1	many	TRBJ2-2	TGTGCCAGCAGCCCACGGCAGGGTCAGGGCACCGGGGAGCTGTTTTTT	CASSPRQGQGTGELFF
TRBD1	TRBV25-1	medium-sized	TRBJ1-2	TGTGCCAGCAGTGGGAGGCGGCAGGGGGCTGGCTACACCTTC	CASSGRRQGAGYTF
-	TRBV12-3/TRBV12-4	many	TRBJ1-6	TGTGCCAGCAGCGGGGGCCTTTGGAATTCACCCCTCCACTTT	CASSGGLWNSPLHF
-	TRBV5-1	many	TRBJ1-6	TGCGCCAGCAGCTTGGGGGAGTGGGATTCACCCCTCCACTTT	CASSLGEWDSPLHF
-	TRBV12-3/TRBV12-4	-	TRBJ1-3	TGTGCCAGCAGTTTAGGCCAAGGGCCGCGAAACACCATATATTTT	CASSLGQGPRNTIYF
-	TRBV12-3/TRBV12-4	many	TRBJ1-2	TGTGCCAGCAGTTTCACAGGAGCTAACTATGGCTACACCTTC	CASSFTGANYGYTF
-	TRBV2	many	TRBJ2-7	TGTGCCAGCAGGGGTACAGGGAGCTCCTACGAGCAGTACTTC	CASRGTGSSYEQYF
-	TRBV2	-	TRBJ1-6	TGTGCCAGCAGTCCCGAAACTGGGGGTGGTACACGCCTCCACTTT	CASSPETGGGTRLHF
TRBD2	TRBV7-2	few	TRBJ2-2	TGTGCCAGCAGCTTAGGCGCGGGAGGGACCGGGGAGCTGTTTTTT	CASSLGAGGTGELFF
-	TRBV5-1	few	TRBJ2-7	TGCGCCAGCAGCTTGGCCCTGGGAACCTACGAGCAGTACTTC	CASSLALGTYEQYF
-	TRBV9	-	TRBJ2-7	TGTGCCAGCAGCGTAGGGGTCCAGGGGAGCTCCTACGAGCAGTACTTC	CASSVGVQGSSYEQYF
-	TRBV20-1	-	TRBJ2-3	TGCAGTGCTAGAGATCCTCGAATGGGATACACAGATACGCAGTATTTT	CSARDPRMGYTDTQYF
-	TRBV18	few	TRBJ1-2	TGTGCCAGCTCACCACTTGGGGCGTCGGGGGCGCGAGGCTACACCTTC	CASSPLGASGARGYTF